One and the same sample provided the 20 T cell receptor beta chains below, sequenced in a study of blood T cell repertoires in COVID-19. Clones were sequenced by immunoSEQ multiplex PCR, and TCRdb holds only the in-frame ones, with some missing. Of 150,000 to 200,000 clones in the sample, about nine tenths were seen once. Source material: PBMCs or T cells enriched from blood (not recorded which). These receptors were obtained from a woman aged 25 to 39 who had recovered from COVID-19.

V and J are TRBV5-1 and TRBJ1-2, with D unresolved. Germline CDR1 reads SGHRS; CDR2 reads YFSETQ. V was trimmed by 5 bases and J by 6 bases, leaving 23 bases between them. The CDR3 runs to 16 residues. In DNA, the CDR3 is TGCGCCAGCAGTCGAGGAGGAACATCTATTGCGGATGGCTACACCTTC. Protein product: CASSRGGTSIADGYTF.

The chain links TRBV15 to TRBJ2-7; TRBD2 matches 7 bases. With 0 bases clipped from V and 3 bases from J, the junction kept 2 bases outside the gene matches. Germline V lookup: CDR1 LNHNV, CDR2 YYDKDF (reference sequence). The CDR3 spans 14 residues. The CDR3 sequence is CATSRDSGGYEQYF. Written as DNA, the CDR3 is TGTGCCACCAGCAGAGATTCGGGGGGCTACGAGCAGTACTTC.

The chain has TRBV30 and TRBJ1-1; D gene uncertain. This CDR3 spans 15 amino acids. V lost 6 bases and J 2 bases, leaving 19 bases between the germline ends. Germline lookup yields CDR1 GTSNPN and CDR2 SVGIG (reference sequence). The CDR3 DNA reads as TGTGCCTGTGGTGGGCTGGTGGGCGCTAACACTGAAGCTTTCTTT. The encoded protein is CACGGLVGANTEAFF. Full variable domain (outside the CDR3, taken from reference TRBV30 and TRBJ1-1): SQTIHQWPATLVQPVGSPLSLECTVEGTSNPNLYWYRQAAGRGLQLLFYSVGIGQISSEVPQNLSASRPQDRQFILSSKKLLLSDSGFYLCACGGLVGANTEAFFGQGTRLTVV.

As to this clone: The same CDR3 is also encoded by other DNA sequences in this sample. The CDR3 spells CASSQDGRNTEAFF. CDR3 DNA sequence: TGTGCCAGCAGCCAAGATGGCAGGAACACTGAAGCTTTCTTT. The V gene is TRBV3-1 (or the pseudogene TRBV3-2), the J gene TRBJ1-1, with D hard to call. From germline, CDR1 is LGHDT and CDR2 YNNKEL (reference sequence). The ends were cut back, 0 bases at V and 1 base at J, with 6 bases in the middle. This CDR3 has 14 residues.

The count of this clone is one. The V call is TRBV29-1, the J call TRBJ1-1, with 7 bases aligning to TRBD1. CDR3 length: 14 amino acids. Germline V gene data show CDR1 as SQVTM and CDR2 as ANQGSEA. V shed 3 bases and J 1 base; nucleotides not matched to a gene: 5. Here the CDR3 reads CSVEGTVWNTEAFF. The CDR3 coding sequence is TGCAGCGTTGAGGGGACAGTCTGGAACACTGAAGCTTTCTTT.

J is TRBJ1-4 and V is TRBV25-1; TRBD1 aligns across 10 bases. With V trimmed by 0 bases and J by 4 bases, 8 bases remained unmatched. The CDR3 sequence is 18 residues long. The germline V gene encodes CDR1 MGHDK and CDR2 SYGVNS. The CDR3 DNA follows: TGTGCCAGCAGTGAATATACCGGGACAGGGGAGGGTAATGAAAAACTGTTTTTT. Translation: CASSEYTGTGEGNEKLFF.

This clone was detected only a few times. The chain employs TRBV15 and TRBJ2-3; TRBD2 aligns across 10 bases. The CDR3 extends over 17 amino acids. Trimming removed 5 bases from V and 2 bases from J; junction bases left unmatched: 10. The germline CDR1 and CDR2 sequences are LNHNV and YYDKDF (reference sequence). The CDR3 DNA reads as TGTGCCACCAGCCTAAACGGACTAGCGGTTAACACAGATACGCAGTATTTT. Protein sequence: CATSLNGLAVNTDTQYF.

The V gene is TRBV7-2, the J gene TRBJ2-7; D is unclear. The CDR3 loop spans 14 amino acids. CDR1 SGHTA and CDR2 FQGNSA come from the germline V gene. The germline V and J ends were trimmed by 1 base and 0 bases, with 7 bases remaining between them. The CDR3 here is CASSLVVSSYEQYF. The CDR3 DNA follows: TGTGCCAGCAGCTTAGTGGTGAGCTCCTACGAGCAGTACTTC.

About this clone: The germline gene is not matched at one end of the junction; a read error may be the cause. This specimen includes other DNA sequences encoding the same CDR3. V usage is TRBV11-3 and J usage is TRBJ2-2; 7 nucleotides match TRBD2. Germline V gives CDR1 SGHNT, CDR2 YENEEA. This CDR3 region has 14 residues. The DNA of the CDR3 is TGTGCCAGCAGGCGGGAGAGCGGCACCGGAGAGCTGTTTTTT. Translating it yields CASRRESGTGELFF. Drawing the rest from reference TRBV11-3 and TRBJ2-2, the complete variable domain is EAGVVQSPRYKIIEKKQPVAFWCNPISGHNTLYWYLQNLGQGPELLIRYENEEAVDDSQLPKDRFSAERLKGVDSTLKIQPAELGDSAVYLCASRRESGTGELFFGEGSRLTVL.

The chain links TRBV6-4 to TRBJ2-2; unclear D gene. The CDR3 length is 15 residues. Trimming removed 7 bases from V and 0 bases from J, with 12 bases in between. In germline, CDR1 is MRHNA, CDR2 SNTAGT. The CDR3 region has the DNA TGTGCCAGCACACCCGACTCTGCGAACACCGGGGAGCTGTTTTTT. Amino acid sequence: CASTPDSANTGELFF.

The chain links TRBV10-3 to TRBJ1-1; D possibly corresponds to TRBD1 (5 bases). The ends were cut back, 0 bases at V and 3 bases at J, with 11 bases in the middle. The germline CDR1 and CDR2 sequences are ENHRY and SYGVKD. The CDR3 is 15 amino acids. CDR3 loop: CAISESGQGDTEAFF. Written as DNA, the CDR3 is TGTGCCATCAGTGAGTCGGGGCAGGGTGACACTGAAGCTTTCTTT.

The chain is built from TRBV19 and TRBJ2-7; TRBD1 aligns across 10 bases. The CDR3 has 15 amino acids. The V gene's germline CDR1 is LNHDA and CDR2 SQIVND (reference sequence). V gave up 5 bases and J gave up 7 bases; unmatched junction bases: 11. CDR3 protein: CASSFSGTGAGEQYF. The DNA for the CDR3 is TGTGCCAGTAGTTTCTCCGGGACAGGGGCCGGGGAGCAGTACTTC.

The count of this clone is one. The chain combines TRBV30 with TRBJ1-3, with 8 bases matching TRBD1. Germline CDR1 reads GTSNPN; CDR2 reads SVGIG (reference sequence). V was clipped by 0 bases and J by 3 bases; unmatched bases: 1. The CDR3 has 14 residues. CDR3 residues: CAWSVTGGGNTIYF. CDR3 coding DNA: TGTGCCTGGAGTGTCACAGGGGGTGGAAACACCATATATTTT.

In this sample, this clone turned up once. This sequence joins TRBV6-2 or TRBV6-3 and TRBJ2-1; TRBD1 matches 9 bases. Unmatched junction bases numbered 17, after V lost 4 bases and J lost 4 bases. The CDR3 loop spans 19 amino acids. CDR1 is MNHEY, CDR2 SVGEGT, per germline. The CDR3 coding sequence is TGTGCCAGCAGTTTACAAAATCCCTCCGGGACAGGGAGTTACAATGAGCAGTTCTTC. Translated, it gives CASSLQNPSGTGSYNEQFF.

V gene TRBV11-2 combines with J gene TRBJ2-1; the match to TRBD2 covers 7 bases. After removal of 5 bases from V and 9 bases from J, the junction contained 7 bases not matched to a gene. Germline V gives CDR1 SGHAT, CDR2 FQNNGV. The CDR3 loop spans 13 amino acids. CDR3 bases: TGTGCCAGCAGCCCGGGGACTAAGGGTGAGCAGTTCTTC. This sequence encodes CASSPGTKGEQFF.

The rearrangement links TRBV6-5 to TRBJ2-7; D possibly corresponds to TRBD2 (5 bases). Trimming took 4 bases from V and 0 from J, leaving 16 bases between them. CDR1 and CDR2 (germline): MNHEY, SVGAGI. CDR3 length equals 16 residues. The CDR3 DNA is TGTGCCAGCAGTTCCTCGAGGGTGCGGAGCTCCTACGAGCAGTACTTC. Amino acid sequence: CASSSSRVRSSYEQYF.

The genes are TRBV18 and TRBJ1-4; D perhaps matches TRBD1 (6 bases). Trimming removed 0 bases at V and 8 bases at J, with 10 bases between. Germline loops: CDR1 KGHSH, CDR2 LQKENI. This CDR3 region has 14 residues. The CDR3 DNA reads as TGTGCCAGCTCACCACCCCCAGGGGTGGAAAAACTGTTTTTT. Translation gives CASSPPPGVEKLFF.

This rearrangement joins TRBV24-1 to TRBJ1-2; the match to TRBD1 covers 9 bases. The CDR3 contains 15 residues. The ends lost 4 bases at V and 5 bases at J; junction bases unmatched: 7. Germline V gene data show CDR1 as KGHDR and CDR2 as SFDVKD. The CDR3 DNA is TGTGCCACCAGTGACCACACGACAGGGGGTTATGGCTACACCTTC. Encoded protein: CATSDHTTGGYGYTF.

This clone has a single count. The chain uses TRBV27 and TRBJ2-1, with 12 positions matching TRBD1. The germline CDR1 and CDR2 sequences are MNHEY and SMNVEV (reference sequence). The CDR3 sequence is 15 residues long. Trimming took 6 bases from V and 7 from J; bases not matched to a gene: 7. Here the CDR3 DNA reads TGTGCCAGCAGGGAGTGGGGACAGGGGGCAAATGAGCAGTTCTTC. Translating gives CASREWGQGANEQFF.

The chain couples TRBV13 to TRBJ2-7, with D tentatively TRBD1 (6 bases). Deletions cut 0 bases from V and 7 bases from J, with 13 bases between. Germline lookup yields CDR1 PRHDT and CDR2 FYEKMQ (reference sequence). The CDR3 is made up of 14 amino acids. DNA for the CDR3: TGTGCCAGCAGCTTAGGGGACAGAGTCGGAGAGCAGTACTTC. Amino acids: CASSLGDRVGEQYF.